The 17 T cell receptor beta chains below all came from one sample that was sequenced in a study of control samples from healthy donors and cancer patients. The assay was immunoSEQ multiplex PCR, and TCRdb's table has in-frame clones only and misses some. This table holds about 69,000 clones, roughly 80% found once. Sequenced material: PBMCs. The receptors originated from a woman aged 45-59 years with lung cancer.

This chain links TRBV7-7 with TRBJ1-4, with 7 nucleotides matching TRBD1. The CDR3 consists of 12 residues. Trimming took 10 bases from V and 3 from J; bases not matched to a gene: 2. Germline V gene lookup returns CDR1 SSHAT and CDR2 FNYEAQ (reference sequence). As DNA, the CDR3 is TGTGCCACTGGGACAGCTAATGAAAAACTGTTTTTT. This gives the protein CATGTANEKLFF.

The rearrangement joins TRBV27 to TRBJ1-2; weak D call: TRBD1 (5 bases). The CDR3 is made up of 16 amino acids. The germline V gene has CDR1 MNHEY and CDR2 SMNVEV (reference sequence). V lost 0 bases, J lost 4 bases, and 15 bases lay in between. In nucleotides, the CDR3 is TGTGCCAGCAGTTTATCGGGGCCACCGGGAGCCTATGGCTACACCTTC. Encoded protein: CASSLSGPPGAYGYTF.

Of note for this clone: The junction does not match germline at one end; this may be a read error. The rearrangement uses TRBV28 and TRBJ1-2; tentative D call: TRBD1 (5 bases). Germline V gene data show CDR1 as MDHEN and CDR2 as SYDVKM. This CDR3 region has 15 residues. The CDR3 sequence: CARSAGGPGVLGYTF. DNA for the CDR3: TGTGCCCGCAGTGCGGGGGGTCCGGGGGTGTTAGGCTACACCTTC.

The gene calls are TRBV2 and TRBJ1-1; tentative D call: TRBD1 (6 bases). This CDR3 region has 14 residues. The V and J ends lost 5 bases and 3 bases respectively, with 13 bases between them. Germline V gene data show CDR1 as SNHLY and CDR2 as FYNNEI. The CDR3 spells CASSQSGGHTEAFF. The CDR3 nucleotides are TGTGCCAGCAGTCAATCGGGGGGGCACACTGAAGCTTTCTTT.

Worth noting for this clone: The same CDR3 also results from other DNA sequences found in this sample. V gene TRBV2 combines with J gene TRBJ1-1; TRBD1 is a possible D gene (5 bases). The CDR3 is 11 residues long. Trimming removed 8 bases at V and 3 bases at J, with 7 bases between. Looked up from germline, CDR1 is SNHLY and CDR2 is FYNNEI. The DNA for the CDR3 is TGTGCCAGCCGCAGGGACACTGAAGCTTTCTTT. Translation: CASRRDTEAFF.

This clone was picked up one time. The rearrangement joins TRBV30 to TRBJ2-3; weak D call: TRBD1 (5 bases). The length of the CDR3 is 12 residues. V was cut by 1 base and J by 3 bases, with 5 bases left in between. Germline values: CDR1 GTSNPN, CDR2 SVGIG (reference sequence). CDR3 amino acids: CAWSAGTDTQYF. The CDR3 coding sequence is TGTGCCTGGAGTGCAGGGACAGATACGCAGTATTTT.

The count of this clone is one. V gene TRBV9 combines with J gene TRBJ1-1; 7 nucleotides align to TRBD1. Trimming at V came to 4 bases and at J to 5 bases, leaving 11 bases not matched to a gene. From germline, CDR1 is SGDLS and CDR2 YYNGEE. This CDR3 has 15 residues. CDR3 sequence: CASSPVPRGGTEAFF. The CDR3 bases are TGTGCCAGCAGCCCCGTACCCAGGGGGGGAACTGAAGCTTTCTTT.

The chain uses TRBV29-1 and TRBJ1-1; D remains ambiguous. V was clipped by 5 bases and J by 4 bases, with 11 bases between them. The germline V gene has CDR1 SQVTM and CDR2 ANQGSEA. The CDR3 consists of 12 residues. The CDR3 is CSVNGLRTEAFF. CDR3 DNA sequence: TGCAGCGTTAATGGGCTGCGCACTGAAGCTTTCTTT.

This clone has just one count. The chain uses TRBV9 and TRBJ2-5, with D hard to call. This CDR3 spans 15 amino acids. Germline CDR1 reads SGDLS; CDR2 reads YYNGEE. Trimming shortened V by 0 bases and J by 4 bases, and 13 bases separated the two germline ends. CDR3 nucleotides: TGTGCCAGCAGCGTAGCTCTAGGCTCTGCAGAGACCCAGTACTTC. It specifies CASSVALGSAETQYF.

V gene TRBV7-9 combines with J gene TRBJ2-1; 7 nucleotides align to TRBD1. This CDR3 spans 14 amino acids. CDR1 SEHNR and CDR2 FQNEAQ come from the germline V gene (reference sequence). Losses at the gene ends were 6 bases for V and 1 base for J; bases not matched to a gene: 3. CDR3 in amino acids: CASRPGQSYNEQFF. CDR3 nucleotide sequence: TGTGCCAGCAGGCCGGGACAGTCCTACAATGAGCAGTTCTTC.

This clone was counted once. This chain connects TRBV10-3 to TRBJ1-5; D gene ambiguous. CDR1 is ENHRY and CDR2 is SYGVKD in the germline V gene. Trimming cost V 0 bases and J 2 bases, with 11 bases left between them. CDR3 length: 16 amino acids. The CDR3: CAISESWRAGNQPQHF. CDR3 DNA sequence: TGTGCCATCAGTGAGTCTTGGAGAGCTGGCAATCAGCCCCAGCATTTT.

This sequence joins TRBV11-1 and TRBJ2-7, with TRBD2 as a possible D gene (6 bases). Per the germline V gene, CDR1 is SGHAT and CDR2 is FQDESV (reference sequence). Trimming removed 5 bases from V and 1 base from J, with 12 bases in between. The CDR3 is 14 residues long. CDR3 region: CASSPYGTSYEQYF. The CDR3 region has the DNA TGTGCCAGCAGCCCGTACGGGACTTCCTACGAGCAGTACTTC.

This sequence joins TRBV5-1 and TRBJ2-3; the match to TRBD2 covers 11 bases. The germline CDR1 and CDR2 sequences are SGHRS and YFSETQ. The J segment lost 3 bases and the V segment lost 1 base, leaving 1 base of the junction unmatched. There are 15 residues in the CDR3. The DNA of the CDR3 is TGCGCCAGCAGCTTGACTAGCGGGGGAACAGATACGCAGTATTTT. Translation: CASSLTSGGTDTQYF.

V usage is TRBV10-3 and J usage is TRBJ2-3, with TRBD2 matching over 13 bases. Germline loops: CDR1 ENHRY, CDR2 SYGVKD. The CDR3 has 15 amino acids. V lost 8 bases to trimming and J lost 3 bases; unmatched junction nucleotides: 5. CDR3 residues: CAILRTSGGTDTQYF. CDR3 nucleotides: TGTGCCATCCTCCGGACTAGCGGGGGTACAGATACGCAGTATTTT.

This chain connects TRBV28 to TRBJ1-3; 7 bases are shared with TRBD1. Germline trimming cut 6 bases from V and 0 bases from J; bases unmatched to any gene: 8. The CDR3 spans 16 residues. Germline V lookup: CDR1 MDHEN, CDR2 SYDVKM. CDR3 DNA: TGTGCCAGCAGCCCCTGGGGGGACAGCTCTGGAAACACCATATATTTT. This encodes CASSPWGDSSGNTIYF. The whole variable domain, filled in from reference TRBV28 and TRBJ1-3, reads DVKVTQSSRYLVKRTGEKVFLECVQDMDHENMFWYRQDPGLGLRLIYFSYDVKMKEKGDIPEGYSVSREKKERFSLILESASTNQTSMYLCASSPWGDSSGNTIYFGEGSWLTVV.

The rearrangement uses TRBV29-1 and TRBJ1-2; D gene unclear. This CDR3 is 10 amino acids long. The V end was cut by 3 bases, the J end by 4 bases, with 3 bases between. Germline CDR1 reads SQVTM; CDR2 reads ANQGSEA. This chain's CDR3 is CSVEFYGYTF. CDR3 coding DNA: TGCAGCGTTGAGTTCTATGGCTACACCTTC. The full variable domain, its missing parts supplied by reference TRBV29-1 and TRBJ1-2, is SAVISQKPSRDICQRGTSLTIQCQVDSQVTMMFWYRQQPGQSLTLIATANQGSEATYESGFVIDKFPISRPNLTFSTLTVSNMSPEDSSIYLCSVEFYGYTFGSGTRLTVV.

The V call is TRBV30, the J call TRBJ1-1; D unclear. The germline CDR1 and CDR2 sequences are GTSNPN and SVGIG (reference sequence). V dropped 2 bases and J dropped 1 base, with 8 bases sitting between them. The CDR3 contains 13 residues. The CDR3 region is CAWSRAENTEAFF. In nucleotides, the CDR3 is TGTGCCTGGAGTCGCGCCGAGAACACTGAAGCTTTCTTT.